This T cell receptor (beta chain) was sequenced for a study of T-cell reconstitution after alpha-beta-depleted transplantation in children. Trimming stripped 3 bases from V and 3 bases from J, with 8 bases between. The CDR3 has 12 residues. Germline V CDR1 and CDR2: DFQATT, SNEGSKA (reference sequence). The library targeted TCRbeta and was prepared with unique molecular identifiers. One entry per CDR3 protein results from TCRdb running MiXCR on the PCR reads. The data hold about 900,000 distinct CDR3 sequences, with about 29% observed a single time. The TCR was taken from a boy in the first two years of life who had a stem cell transplant for SCID, so the T cells may come from the graft donor. V and J are TRBV20-1 and TRBJ1-1, with a weak D call TRBD1 (5 bases). This sample comprised PBMCs, mostly from graft donor cells, obtained 360 days after TCRalphabeta/CD19-depleted stem cell transplant. CDR3 sequence: CSARKGYTEAFF. The CDR3 coding sequence is TGCAGTGCTAGGAAGGGGTACACTGAAGCTTTCTTT.